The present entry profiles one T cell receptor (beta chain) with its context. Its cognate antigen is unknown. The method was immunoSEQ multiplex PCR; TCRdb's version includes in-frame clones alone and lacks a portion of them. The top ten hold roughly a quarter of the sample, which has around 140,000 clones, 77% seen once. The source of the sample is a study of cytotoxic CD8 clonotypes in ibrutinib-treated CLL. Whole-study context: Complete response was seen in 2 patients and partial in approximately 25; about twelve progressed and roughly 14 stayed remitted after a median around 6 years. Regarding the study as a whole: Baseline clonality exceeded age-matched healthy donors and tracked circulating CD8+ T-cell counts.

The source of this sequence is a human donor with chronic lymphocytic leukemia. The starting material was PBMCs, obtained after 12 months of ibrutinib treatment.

The CDR3 is CASSPINRGEQYF. The CDR3 nucleotides read TGTGCCAGCAGTCCAATTAACAGGGGCGAGCAGTACTTC. V and J are TRBV6-5 and TRBJ2-7; 7 bases agree with TRBD1. CDR3 length: 13 amino acids. Germline V gives CDR1 MNHEY, CDR2 SVGAGI. V shed 5 bases, J shed 6 bases, and the junction held 7 bases outside the gene matches.